The 9 T cell receptor beta chains below all came from one sample that was sequenced in a study of shared clonotypes between healthy human individuals (TCRdb year 2020). Receptors were amplified or captured by the immunoSEQ multiplex PCR assay. This immuneACCESS table, as held by TCRdb, lists in-frame sequences with V and J called but not all clones. Of the missing ones, under half trace to an unresolved V gene in checked studies; the others have no known cause. The sample table shows 2,100,000 or so clones, and nearly 97% are seen once. In total, the top ten clones hold around 0.13% of the sample. Sequenced input: naive CD4+ T cells sorted from blood. The cell subset or site label for this specimen denotes: CD45RA+ positively selected. These receptors were taken from a man between 18 and 29 years old in good health.

This chain connects TRBV6-6 to TRBJ2-3; 9 nucleotides align to TRBD1. The V segment lost 5 bases and the J segment 8 bases; nucleotides outside the gene matches: 5. There are 13 residues in the CDR3. Germline CDR1 and CDR2: MNHNY and SVGAGI (reference sequence). As DNA, the CDR3 is TGTGCCAGCAGTGGACAGGGGAGACGTACGCAGTATTTT. The encoded protein is CASSGQGRRTQYF.

The genes are TRBV5-1 and TRBJ2-5, with D maybe TRBD2 (5 bases). Germline-derived CDR1 and CDR2 are SGHRS and YFSETQ. Trimming removed 3 bases at V and 5 bases at J, with 11 bases between. CDR3 length: 13 amino acids. In nucleotides, the CDR3 is TGCGCCAGCAGCTATAGCGTCCGGGAGACCCAGTACTTC. As protein: CASSYSVRETQYF.

The count of this clone is one. V and J are TRBV6-5 and TRBJ2-1, with 9 positions matching TRBD1. Per the germline V gene, CDR1 is MNHEY and CDR2 is SVGAGI. The CDR3 sequence is 15 residues long. The ends lost 6 bases at V and 4 bases at J; junction bases unmatched: 7. In nucleotides, the CDR3 is TGTGCCAGCAGCTCCGGACAGGGGCCGTACAATGAGCAGTTCTTC. Its protein product is CASSSGQGPYNEQFF.

The V and J genes are TRBV21-1 and TRBJ1-1. TRBV21-1 is designated a pseudogene. The CDR3 consists of 15 residues. The CDR3: CASSKGPEGGTEAFF. The CDR3 DNA is TGTGCCAGCAGCAAAGGCCCCGAGGGGGGCACTGAAGCTTTCTTT.

V is TRBV29-1 and J is TRBJ1-2; 8 bases line up with TRBD1. The CDR3 is 14 amino acids. Germline-derived CDR1 and CDR2 are SQVTM and ANQGSEA. J lost 4 bases, V lost 5 bases, and 9 bases had no gene match. The CDR3 region is CSVQGQAGGYGYTF. CDR3 sequence (DNA): TGCAGCGTTCAGGGACAGGCGGGGGGCTATGGCTACACCTTC. Based on the CDR3 plus reference TRBV29-1 and TRBJ1-2, the full variable domain is SAVISQKPSRDICQRGTSLTIQCQVDSQVTMMFWYRQQPGQSLTLIATANQGSEATYESGFVIDKFPISRPNLTFSTLTVSNMSPEDSSIYLCSVQGQAGGYGYTFGSGTRLTVV.

A note on this clone: Other DNA variants within this sample encode the same CDR3. V and J are TRBV28 and TRBJ1-4; tentatively, D is TRBD1 (6 bases). Germline CDR1 reads MDHEN; CDR2 reads SYDVKM. Trimming took 2 bases from V and 7 from J, leaving 11 bases between them. CDR3 size: 14 residues. CDR3 amino acids: CASSLGGLGEKLFF. Written as DNA, the CDR3 is TGTGCCAGCAGTTTAGGGGGCTTGGGTGAAAAACTGTTTTTT.

The J gene is TRBJ2-3, the V gene TRBV9; D unresolved. CDR1 and CDR2 (germline): SGDLS, YYNGEE. V was shortened by 5 bases and J by 1 base, with 8 bases between the two germline ends. The CDR3 sequence is 13 residues long. The CDR3 sequence: CASRGSGTDTQYF. As DNA, the CDR3 is TGTGCCAGCAGGGGGTCCGGCACAGATACGCAGTATTTT. Complete variable domain (other parts from reference TRBV9 and TRBJ2-3): DSGVTQTPKHLITATGQRVTLRCSPRSGDLSVYWYQQSLDQGLQFLIQYYNGEERAKGNILERFSAQQFPDLHSELNLSSLELGDSALYFCASRGSGTDTQYFGPGTRLTVL.

The gene calls are TRBV5-7 and TRBJ1-1, with D maybe TRBD1 (5 bases). TRBV5-7 is an open reading frame, and its role is uncertain. V was trimmed by 2 bases and J by 9 bases, leaving 11 bases between them. There are 12 residues in the CDR3. The CDR3 DNA sequence: TGTGCCAGCAGCTTTACCAGGGATCAAGCTTTCTTT. It is translated as CASSFTRDQAFF.

The rearrangement links TRBV6-5 to TRBJ1-2; a possible D gene is TRBD1 (6 bases). V was cut by 7 bases and J by 3 bases, with 15 bases left in between. Looked up from germline, CDR1 is MNHEY and CDR2 is SVGAGI. The CDR3 spans 14 residues. The CDR3 loop reads CASTRSDSYYGYTF. In DNA form, the CDR3 reads TGTGCCAGCACCCGTTCGGACAGCTACTATGGCTACACCTTC.